The rows below give T cell receptor beta chains drawn from one sample of a study of T cell responses to AZD1222 COVID-19 vaccine. Some clones are missing from TCRdb's copy, which holds only in-frame ones; the method was immunoSEQ multiplex PCR. The sample consists of under 150,000 clones, more than 85% of them appearing once. The sequences come from peripheral blood, collected on day 0 of AZD1222 vaccination. All receptors come from an adult in good health. Each CDR3 is given with its conserved first and last residue. A clone size is listed for some rows: how often the clone was seen (once, few, many), or a class if it is expanded.

clone size: .; CDR3 length: 15; V gene: TRBV5-4; CDR3 protein: CASSLSPRENTEAFF
clone size: .; CDR3 length: 15; V gene: TRBV7-2; CDR3 protein: CASSFDSGMTYEQYF
clone size: .; CDR3 length: 16; V gene: TRBV7-5; CDR3 protein: CVRSLAKRQGEDEQYF
clone size: once; CDR3 length: 16; V gene: TRBV21-1; CDR3 protein: CASSKDPRRANTEAFF
clone size: .; CDR3 length: 14; V gene: TRBV6-2/TRBV6-3; CDR3 protein: CASSQLAGEYEQYF
clone size: .; CDR3 length: 15; V gene: TRBV2; CDR3 protein: CASSEMSSGFDTQYF
clone size: once; CDR3 length: 14; V gene: TRBV7-2; CDR3 protein: CASSPGLVQDTQYF
clone size: .; CDR3 length: 16; V gene: TRBV4-3; CDR3 protein: CASSQDSGTNTGELFF
clone size: .; CDR3 length: 13; V gene: TRBV27; CDR3 protein: CASSSSVNYGYTF
clone size: .; CDR3 length: 14; V gene: TRBV7-9; CDR3 protein: CASSLNAGTYEQYF
clone size: .; CDR3 length: 11; V gene: TRBV19; CDR3 protein: CASSVETEAFF
clone size: .; CDR3 length: 13; V gene: TRBV6-5; CDR3 protein: CASSYRGGEKLFF
clone size: once; CDR3 length: 15; V gene: TRBV19; CDR3 protein: CASRVTVGAGQPQHF